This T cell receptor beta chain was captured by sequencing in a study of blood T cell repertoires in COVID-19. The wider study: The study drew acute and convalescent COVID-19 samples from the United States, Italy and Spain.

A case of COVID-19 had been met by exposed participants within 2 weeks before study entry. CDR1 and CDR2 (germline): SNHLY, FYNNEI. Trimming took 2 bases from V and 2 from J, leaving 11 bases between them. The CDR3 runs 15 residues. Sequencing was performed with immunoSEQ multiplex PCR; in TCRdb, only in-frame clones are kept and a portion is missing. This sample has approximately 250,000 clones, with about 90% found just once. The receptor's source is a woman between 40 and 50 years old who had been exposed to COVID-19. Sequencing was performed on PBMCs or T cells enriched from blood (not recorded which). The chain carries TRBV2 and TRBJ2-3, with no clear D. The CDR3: CASSELHYSTDTQYF. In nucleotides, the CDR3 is TGTGCCAGCAGTGAACTACACTATTCCACAGATACGCAGTATTTT.